This TCR beta chain came from a study of OX40 agonist ivuxolimab in advanced cancers. Study-wide context: An anti-OX40 (CD134) antibody with agonistic activity, ivuxolimab, was administered to patients.

Sequencing was performed with immunoSEQ multiplex PCR; in TCRdb, only in-frame clones are kept and a portion is missing. The sample consists of some 30,000 clones, around 90% of them appearing once. Only one count was recorded for this clone. What it binds is not known. CDR3 length: 18 amino acids. Germline CDR1 reads SGHDN; CDR2 reads FVKESK. Trimming at V came to 3 bases and at J to 1 base, leaving 9 bases not matched to a gene. Study results and caveats: Part of the nonresponder group also had normalized T-cell clonal expansion that was low. Clonal expansion from baseline to week 6 occurred in both CD4+ and CD8+ T cells. CD8+ T cells (on average) carried more expanded clones than CD4+ T cells.

Source: CD4+ or CD8+ T cells sorted from blood, taken in a trial of the OX40 agonist ivuxolimab. The chain recombines TRBV14 with TRBJ2-5; TRBD2 matches 12 bases. This receptor was taken from an adult with an advanced solid tumor such as melanoma, head and neck, liver or kidney cancer. The CDR3 spells CASSHRASGRDPQETQYF. Here the CDR3 DNA reads TGTGCCAGCAGCCACCGGGCTAGCGGGAGGGACCCCCAAGAGACCCAGTACTTC.